These 6 T cell receptor beta chains came from one sample sequenced in a study of blood T cell repertoires in COVID-19 (dated by TCRdb to the early 2020s). Libraries were prepared through the immunoSEQ multiplex PCR assay. Here the immuneACCESS table is served through TCRdb, limited to in-frame sequences with V and J called. Missing clones are a known gap in these copies; in checked studies unresolved V genes cover under half, and the rest lacks a known reason. For this sample the table gives just over 35,000 clones, of which roughly 84% were detected only once. Of the sample, over 2% is held by the ten largest clones. Sequenced: peripheral blood. The receptor set was obtained from a human donor in a cohort sampled during active COVID-19.

This chain's CDR3 is CASSDRDSSTDTQYF. Here the CDR3 DNA reads TGTGCCAGCAGTGACCGGGACAGCAGCACAGATACGCAGTATTTT. The chain uses TRBV6-1 and TRBJ2-3; 7 positions match TRBD1. Germline CDR1 and CDR2: MNHNS and SASEGT. Germline trimming cut 3 bases from V and 0 bases from J; bases unmatched to any gene: 3. CDR3 size: 15 residues.

The rearrangement links TRBV19 to TRBJ2-1; perhaps TRBD2 as D (6 bases). The germline V and J ends were trimmed by 3 bases and 0 bases, with 15 bases remaining between them. Germline V gene sequence: CDR1 LNHDA, CDR2 SQIVND (reference sequence). CDR3 size: 17 residues. The CDR3 bases are TGTGCCAGTAGTATTCCCAGCGGGTCCAGCTCCTACAATGAGCAGTTCTTC. This translates into CASSIPSGSSSYNEQFF.

J is TRBJ1-5 and V is TRBV19, with TRBD1 matching 9 bases. J was trimmed by 6 bases and V by 5 bases; bases with no gene match: 8. There are 15 residues in the CDR3. Germline CDR1 and CDR2: LNHDA and SQIVND (reference sequence). CDR3 bases: TGTGCCAGTAGTCCCAGACAGGGGGACAGTCAGCCCCAGCATTTT. It codes for CASSPRQGDSQPQHF.

The rearrangement uses TRBV5-1 and TRBJ2-7; 8 bases are a match to TRBD2. The V and J ends lost 4 bases and 1 base, in that order; junction bases with no gene match: 4. This CDR3 is built from 14 residues. Germline V gives CDR1 SGHRS, CDR2 YFSETQ. The CDR3 protein is CASSPGRVSYEQYF. The CDR3 DNA follows: TGCGCCAGCAGCCCCGGGAGGGTGTCCTACGAGCAGTACTTC.

This CDR3 is CASRLSSGGPETQYF. In DNA form, the CDR3 reads TGTGCCAGCAGGCTATCTAGCGGGGGCCCAGAGACCCAGTACTTC. V and J are TRBV6-5 and TRBJ2-5; 10 positions match TRBD2. Germline CDR1 MNHEY, CDR2 SVGAGI. There are 15 residues in the CDR3. Trimming at V came to 6 bases and at J to 4 bases, leaving 8 bases not matched to a gene.

V gene TRBV11-2 combines with J gene TRBJ2-3; 9 nucleotides agree with TRBD2. V was clipped by 4 bases and J by 2 bases; unmatched bases: 7. This CDR3 comprises 16 residues. CDR1 and CDR2 from the germline V gene are SGHAT and FQNNGV. CDR3 coding DNA: TGTGCCAGCAGCTCAGCTAAGCGGGGGGACACAGATACGCAGTATTTT. As protein: CASSSAKRGDTDTQYF.